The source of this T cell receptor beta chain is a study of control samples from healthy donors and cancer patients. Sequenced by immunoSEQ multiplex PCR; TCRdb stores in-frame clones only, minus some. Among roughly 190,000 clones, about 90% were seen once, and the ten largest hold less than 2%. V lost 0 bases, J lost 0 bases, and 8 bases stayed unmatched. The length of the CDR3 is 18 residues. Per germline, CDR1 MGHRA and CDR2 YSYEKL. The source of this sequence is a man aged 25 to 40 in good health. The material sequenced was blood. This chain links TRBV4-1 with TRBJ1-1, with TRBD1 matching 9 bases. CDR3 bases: TGCGCCAGCAGCCAAGATGGGGGACAGGGCGCTATGAACACTGAAGCTTTCTTT. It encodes CASSQDGGQGAMNTEAFF.